The clone carrying this T cell receptor beta chain has just a few counts. The data are from a study of blood T cells in healthy people across ages. The CDR3 totals 15 residues. Germline CDR1 SGHKS, CDR2 YYEKEE (reference sequence). For the second PCR, which ran for about 7 to 11 cycles, a sample-barcoded 5' primer and a J-beta primer mix were used. TCRdb called the 5' RACE reads again in MiXCR, with one record for every CDR3 protein. The repertoire includes 700,000 or so distinct CDR3 sequences, about 24% of them detected once, and around a fifth sits in the top ten. Sample: blood. The sequence was collected from a man in his sixties or seventies in good health. This chain uses TRBV5-5 with TRBJ2-5; D may correspond to TRBD1 or TRBD2 (5 bases each). The J call is doubtful: the DNA matches TRBJ2-7 better. The CDR3 protein is CASSTGPTGSYEQYF. The CDR3 nucleotides read TGTGCCAGCAGCACGGGACCCACGGGCTCCTACGAGCAGTACTTC.